This is a list of T cell receptor beta chains from one sample in a study of T-cell reconstitution after alpha-beta-depleted transplantation in children. TCRdb used MiXCR to reprocess the PCR reads, holding one entry per CDR3 protein. The repertoire holds roughly 150,000 distinct CDR3 sequences, with around 10% as singletons. This specimen consisted of PBMCs, obtained before TCRalphabeta/CD19-depleted stem cell transplant. These receptors originate from a boy between 2 and 10 years old with acute myeloid leukemia, due to receive a stem cell transplant. Each CDR3 is given with its conserved first and last residue. The order of the fields is clone size, V gene, J gene, D gene, CDR3 DNA, CDR3 protein. A D gene is named only where the DNA matches it firmly. The listing skips clone size in some rows; elsewhere it reads once, few, many or a size class.

many	TRBV20-1	TRBJ1-3	-	TGCAGTGCTAGAGGTGCAACGTACACTGGAAACACCATATATTTT	CSARGATYTGNTIYF
many	TRBV20-1	TRBJ2-7	TRBD2	TGCAGTGCTCAACTAGCGGGAGAGGTCTACGAGCAGTACTTC	CSAQLAGEVYEQYF
few	TRBV20-1	TRBJ2-2	-	TGCAGTGCTAGGGAAGACACCGGGGAGCTGTTTTTT	CSAREDTGELFF
many	TRBV15	TRBJ2-7	-	TGTGCCACCAGCAGGGGCGAGCAGTACTTC	CATSRGEQYF
many	TRBV7-9	TRBJ2-1	TRBD2	TGTGCCAGCAGGGGGACTAGCGGATTCCAGCAGTTCTTC	CASRGTSGFQQFF
few	TRBV7-9	TRBJ2-5	TRBD1	TGTGCCAGCAGGCTGACAGGGGGCGCGGAGACCCAGTACTTC	CASRLTGGAETQYF
-	TRBV6-6	TRBJ1-6	-	TGTGCCAGCAGATTCAGGGGAGCCTATAATTCACCCCTCCACTTT	CASRFRGAYNSPLHF
many	TRBV7-8	TRBJ1-1	TRBD1	TGTGCCAGCAGCTCAAGGGGACAGCTGAACACTGAAGCTTTCTTT	CASSSRGQLNTEAFF
-	TRBV6-1	TRBJ2-3	-	TGTGCCAGCAGTGAAAAAAATTGGCTTCTCTCAGCGCAGTATTTT	CASSEKNWLLSAQYF
-	TRBV4-1	TRBJ2-3	TRBD2	TGCGCCAGCAGCCAAGAGTTGAGCGGGGGAACCACAGATACGCAGTATTTT	CASSQELSGGTTDTQYF
many	TRBV6-2/TRBV6-3	TRBJ1-1	-	TGTGCCAGCAGTACACGGGTGAACACTGAAGCTTTCTTT	CASSTRVNTEAFF
many	TRBV5-6	TRBJ2-5	-	TGTGCCAGCAGCTTGAATCCGACGTCACAAGAGACCCAGTACTTC	CASSLNPTSQETQYF
many	TRBV6-5	TRBJ2-5	TRBD1	TGTGCCAGCAGCCTGACAGGGGCAAAGACCCAGTACTTC	CASSLTGAKTQYF
many	TRBV5-1	TRBJ2-2	TRBD1	TGCGCCAGCAGCTCGGGACAGCCGAACACCGGGGAGCTGTTTTTT	CASSSGQPNTGELFF
many	TRBV12-3/TRBV12-4	TRBJ2-5	-	TGTGCCAGCAGTTTAGCGACGGCAGGGGAGGTAGAGACCCAGTACTTC	CASSLATAGEVETQYF
many	TRBV5-1	TRBJ2-3	-	TGCGCCAGCAGCTATGGACACTTCACAGATACGCAGTATTTT	CASSYGHFTDTQYF
many	TRBV5-1	TRBJ2-3	-	TGCGCCAGCAGCACCGTGGGAGGCACAGATACGCAGTATTTT	CASSTVGGTDTQYF
many	TRBV4-1	TRBJ2-1	TRBD1	TGCGCCAGCAGCCAAGATCGGGACAGCGACTCCTACAATGAGCAGTTCTTC	CASSQDRDSDSYNEQFF
many	TRBV7-6	TRBJ2-2	-	TGTGCCAGCAGCTTAGAGGGGGCGGGGCCCGCGAACACCGGGGAGCTGTTTTTT	CASSLEGAGPANTGELFF
many	TRBV7-6	TRBJ2-1	-	TGTGCCAGCAGCTTAAGTCATACAACCTACAATGAGCAGTTCTTC	CASSLSHTTYNEQFF
-	TRBV19	TRBJ2-7	-	TGTGCCAGTAGTATGGCTCAGGGGTTTCCCTCCTACGAGCAGTACTTC	CASSMAQGFPSYEQYF
many	TRBV20-1	TRBJ2-1	-	TGCAGTGCTAGACCGGGGACTCGAGGGTCCTACAATGAGCAGTTCTTC	CSARPGTRGSYNEQFF